This TCR beta chain was recovered during a study of beta chain features in type 1 diabetes. Points on this clone: The antigen remains unidentified.

CDR3 length: 15 amino acids. Trimming removed 0 bases from V and 6 bases from J, with 13 bases in between. Germline V gene data show CDR1 as SGHNT and CDR2 as YYREEE (reference sequence). General observations from the study: Across all four CD4+ subsets, people with type 1 diabetes showed modestly shorter TCRB CDR3s.

What was sequenced were expressed TCRB transcripts, since all of the isolated RNA had been reverse transcribed. Assay used: immunoSEQ multiplex PCR; TCRdb lists only in-frame clones, some missing. The top ten hold approximately 0.011% of the sample, which has under 400,000 clones, 10% to 15% seen once. V gene TRBV5-4 combines with J gene TRBJ2-4; D gene uncertain. Sequencing was carried out using naive CD4+ T cells from blood. This TCR was sampled from a young woman with type 1 diabetes. The CDR3 sequence is CASSLAEEIRNIQYF. Here the CDR3 DNA reads TGTGCCAGCAGCTTGGCCGAGGAGATAAGAAACATTCAGTACTTC. Supplemented by reference TRBV5-4 and TRBJ2-4, the full variable domain reads ETGVTQSPTHLIKTRGQQVTLRCSSQSGHNTVSWYQQALGQGPQFIFQYYREEENGRGNFPPRFSGLQFPNYSSELNVNALELDDSALYLCASSLAEEIRNIQYFGAGTRLSVL.